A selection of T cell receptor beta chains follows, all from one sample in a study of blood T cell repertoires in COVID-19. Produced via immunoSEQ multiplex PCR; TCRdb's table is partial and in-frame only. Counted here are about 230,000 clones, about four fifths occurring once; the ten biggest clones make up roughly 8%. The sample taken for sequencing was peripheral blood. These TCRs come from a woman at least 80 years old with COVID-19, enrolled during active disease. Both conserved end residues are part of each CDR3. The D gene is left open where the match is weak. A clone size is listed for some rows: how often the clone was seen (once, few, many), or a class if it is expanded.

CATMDRAPNTEAFF	TGTGCCACCATGGACAGGGCCCCGAACACTGAAGCTTTCTTT	TRBV10-3	TRBJ1-1	.	TRBD1
CASSLAGGEETQYF	TGTGCCAGCAGCCTAGCGGGGGGGGAAGAGACCCAGTACTTC	TRBV13	TRBJ2-5	.	TRBD2
CASSYSRSGAYEQYF	TGTGCCAGCAGTTACTCGAGAAGCGGGGCCTACGAGCAGTACTTC	TRBV6-5	TRBJ2-7	.	TRBD2
CASSLERGARGFSPLHF	TGTGCCAGCAGCTTAGAACGGGGGGCGCGCGGATTTTCACCCCTCCACTTT	TRBV7-9	TRBJ1-6	.	.
CAWSGRGSGNTIYF	TGTGCCTGGAGTGGGAGGGGATCCGGAAACACCATATATTTT	TRBV30	TRBJ1-3	.	.
CASSFSVSQPQHF	TGTGCCAGTAGTTTTTCAGTCTCGCAGCCCCAGCATTTT	TRBV19	TRBJ1-5	.	.
CAWSYQGAGYTF	TGTGCCTGGAGTTACCAGGGGGCTGGCTACACCTTC	TRBV30	TRBJ1-2	.	TRBD1
CAISEIQGLEQYF	TGTGCCATCAGTGAGATACAGGGGCTCGAGCAGTACTTC	TRBV10-3	TRBJ2-7	.	TRBD1
CAIKEGENTEAFF	TGTGCCATCAAAGAGGGGGAGAACACTGAAGCTTTCTTT	TRBV10-3	TRBJ1-1	.	.
CASRTTGTVTEAFF	TGTGCCAGCAGGACTACCGGGACAGTGACTGAAGCTTTCTTT	TRBV27	TRBJ1-1	few	TRBD1
CASSKGTGGTGELFF	TGTGCCAGTAGTAAGGGAACCGGGGGCACCGGGGAGCTGTTTTTT	TRBV19	TRBJ2-2	.	.
CASSSAGRTLRISPLHF	TGTGCCAGCAGTTCCGCTGGGAGGACTCTTAGGATCTCACCCCTCCACTTT	TRBV6-2/TRBV6-3	TRBJ1-6	.	.
CASSLLSGGASLF	TGTGCCAGCAGCCTACTGTCCGGGGGGGCCTCTCTTTTT	TRBV12-3/TRBV12-4	TRBJ2-3	.	TRBD2
CASSFKQGAYTGELFF	TGCGCCAGCAGCTTCAAACAGGGGGCCTACACCGGGGAGCTGTTTTTT	TRBV5-1	TRBJ2-2	.	TRBD1
CSVVGHGNTIYF	TGCAGCGTTGTCGGACATGGAAACACCATATATTTT	TRBV29-1	TRBJ1-3	.	.
CASRGPADIYGYTF	TGTGCCAGCAGGGGGCCCGCCGATATCTATGGCTACACCTTC	TRBV27	TRBJ1-2	.	.
CASSSRAGGAYEQYF	TGTGCCAGCAGTTCAAGGGCGGGAGGTGCCTACGAGCAGTACTTC	TRBV28	TRBJ2-7	once	TRBD2